The 11 T cell receptor beta chains below come from one sample, sequenced in a study of post-analysis software for immune sequencing data (dated by TCRdb to between 2015 and 2016). Results the study describes overall, beyond this receptor: Four or five TRBV segments, including TRBV5-6, TRBV5-1 and TRBV20-1, were significantly more frequent in patients than controls.

Libraries were made using PCR. Reads for this sample came from an Illumina HiSeq 2500. To reduce PCR and sequencing biases, unique molecular identifiers were incorporated into the TCR beta cDNA libraries. TCRdb ran its own pipeline on the public reads, namely fastp trimming at Q25 and MiXCR clone calling, and kept in-frame beta chains. Rows with a matching CDR3 protein are joined into one entry that keeps the most common DNA and genes. The sample table shows hundreds of thousands of distinct CDR3 sequences, and 25% to 30% are seen once. Of the sample, more than 0.55% falls within the top ten clones. These receptors' antigens are unknown. Source material: blood. Receptor source: a girl aged 10 to 17 with multiple sclerosis.

The chain couples TRBV27 to TRBJ1-5, with D unclear. V lost 1 base and J 4 bases, leaving 5 bases between the germline ends. CDR1 and CDR2 from the germline V gene are MNHEY and SMNVEV (reference sequence). The CDR3 spans 13 residues. The CDR3 DNA follows: TGTGCCAGCAGTTTATGGCAGAATCAGCCCCAGCATTTT. As protein: CASSLWQNQPQHF.

This chain connects TRBV7-2 to TRBJ2-7, with D possibly being TRBD2 (7 bases). Trimming took 7 bases from V and 4 from J, leaving 20 bases between them. This CDR3 comprises 15 residues. Germline lookup yields CDR1 SGHTA and CDR2 FQGNSA. CDR3 coding DNA: TGTGCCAGCAACCTCCGGGGGGCGGGGGTATACGAGCAGTACTTC. Its translation: CASNLRGAGVYEQYF.

The chain joins TRBV11-2 to TRBJ2-4; possible D gene TRBD1, 6 bases. Trimming removed 5 bases from V and 0 bases from J, with 17 bases in between. Germline V gene lookup returns CDR1 SGHAT and CDR2 FQNNGV. The CDR3 spans 17 residues. For the CDR3, the DNA is TGTGCCAGCAGCCGGACAACAGGGAAGGTAGCCAAAAACATTCAGTACTTC. Translation: CASSRTTGKVAKNIQYF.

This clonotype was counted only a few times. This chain uses TRBV12-3 or TRBV12-4 with TRBJ1-4; D is unresolved. The CDR3 is made up of 15 amino acids. V lost 6 bases to trimming and J lost 5 bases, with 16 bases between them. The DNA for the CDR3 is TGTGCCAGCAGAGGCGCGGCCAGGTCCAATGAAAAACTGTTTTTT. It codes for CASRGAARSNEKLFF.

The chain uses TRBV7-2 and TRBJ1-1; D possibly corresponds to TRBD1 (5 bases). Germline values: CDR1 SGHTA, CDR2 FQGNSA. CDR3 length: 14 residues. V was cut by 2 bases and J by 3 bases, with 10 bases left in between. CDR3 DNA sequence: TGTGCCAGCAGCTTATGGGCAGGGTACACTGAAGCTTTCTTT. It encodes CASSLWAGYTEAFF.

The rearrangement joins TRBV27 to TRBJ1-4; D unclear. V shed 8 bases and J shed 6 bases, with 13 bases lying between them. CDR1 and CDR2 (germline): MNHEY, SMNVEV (reference sequence). The CDR3 has 13 residues. CDR3 nucleotides: TGTGCCAGCGCCGGCAGGAGATATGAAAAACTGTTTTTT. It translates to CASAGRRYEKLFF. The complete variable domain, with remaining parts taken from reference TRBV27 and TRBJ1-4, reads EAQVTQNPRYLITVTGKKLTVTCSQNMNHEYMSWYRQDPGLGLRQIYYSMNVEVTDKGDVPEGYKVSRKEKRNFPLILESPSPNQTSLYFCASAGRRYEKLFFGSGTQLSVL.

There are a few counts of this clonotype. The chain is built from TRBV10-2 and TRBJ2-5; TRBD1 or TRBD2 may be the D gene (5 bases each). The length of the CDR3 is 12 residues. The germline gives CDR1 WSHSY, CDR2 SAAADI. The V gene lost 8 bases and the J gene lost 5 bases, with 12 bases spanning the gap. This CDR3 reads CASHSGGETQYF. CDR3 coding DNA: TGCGCCAGCCATAGTGGGGGTGAGACCCAGTACTTC.

In this sample, this clonotype turned up a few times. V gene TRBV5-8 combines with J gene TRBJ1-2, with D perhaps TRBD1 (5 bases). Germline CDR1 reads SGHTS; CDR2 reads YDEGEE. V was clipped by 0 bases and J by 8 bases, with 20 bases between them. There are 16 residues in the CDR3. CDR3 amino acids: CASSLARVLLGLGYTF. The CDR3 nucleotides are TGTGCCAGCAGCTTGGCCAGGGTCTTACTAGGGCTGGGCTACACCTTC.

The V gene is TRBV6-1, the J gene TRBJ2-6; a weak D match, TRBD1 (6 bases). Trimming left V 4 bases short and J 0 bases short, with 13 bases between. CDR3 length: 17 amino acids. Germline-derived CDR1 and CDR2 are MNHNS and SASEGT. The CDR3 DNA reads TGTGCCAGCAGTGGGAAGGACAGCCTCTCTGGGGCCAACGTCCTGACTTTC. This encodes CASSGKDSLSGANVLTF.

This clonotype was detected a few times. The V gene is TRBV10-3, the J gene TRBJ1-2; unclear D gene. V was shortened by 10 bases and J by 4 bases, with 13 bases between the two germline ends. Germline-derived CDR1 and CDR2 are ENHRY and SYGVKD. The CDR3 loop spans 12 amino acids. CDR3 nucleotides: TGTGCCACGCTTGCTTTATCCTATGGCTACACCTTC. Translating it yields CATLALSYGYTF.

This sequence joins TRBV7-2 and TRBJ2-5; D assignment may be TRBD1 or TRBD2 (6 bases each). Between the trimmed V and J ends, which lost 4 bases and 11 bases, there was a span of 20 bases. Germline V lookup: CDR1 SGHTA, CDR2 FQGNSA. The CDR3 covers 14 residues. CDR3 sequence (DNA): TGTGCCAGCAGCTCAGATTGGGGGGCCAGGGAGCAGTACTTC. The encoded protein is CASSSDWGAREQYF.